Ten or more counts support the clone carrying this T cell receptor (beta chain). MiXCR was used by TCRdb to re-call the PCR reads. This sample has more than 25,000 clones, with approximately 8% found just once. This entry comes from a study of metastatic and nonmetastatic thyroid tumors. Each patient went into thyroid surgery without having received any treatment. Per germline, CDR1 LGHDT and CDR2 YNNKEL (reference sequence). There are 16 residues in the CDR3. Deletions cut 1 base from V and 1 base from J, with 12 bases between. This rearrangement joins TRBV3-1 to TRBJ2-3, with D possibly being TRBD1 or TRBD2 (5 bases each). The TCR sequence derives from a female donor with papillary thyroid cancer or a benign thyroid nodule (not recorded which). Some clones in this sample may be carry-over from other donors' samples. Sample: blood. The DNA of the CDR3 is TGTGCCAGCAGCCAAGGAACCGGGACCCGCACAGATACGCAGTATTTT. It encodes CASSQGTGTRTDTQYF.